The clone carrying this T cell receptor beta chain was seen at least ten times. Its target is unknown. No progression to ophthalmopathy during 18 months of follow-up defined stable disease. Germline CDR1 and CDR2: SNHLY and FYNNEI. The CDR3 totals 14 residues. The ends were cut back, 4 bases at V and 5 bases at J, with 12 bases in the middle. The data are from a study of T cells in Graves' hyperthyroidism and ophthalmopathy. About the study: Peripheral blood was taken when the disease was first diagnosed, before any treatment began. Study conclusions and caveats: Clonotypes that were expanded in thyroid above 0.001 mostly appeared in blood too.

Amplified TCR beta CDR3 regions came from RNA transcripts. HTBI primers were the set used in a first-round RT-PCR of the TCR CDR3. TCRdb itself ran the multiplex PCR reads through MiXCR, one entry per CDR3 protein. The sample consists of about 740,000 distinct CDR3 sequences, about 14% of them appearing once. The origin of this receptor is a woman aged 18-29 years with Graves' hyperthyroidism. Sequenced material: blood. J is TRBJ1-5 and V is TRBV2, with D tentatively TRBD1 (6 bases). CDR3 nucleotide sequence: TGTGCCAGCAGTGCCAACAGGGCGTATCAGCCCCAGCATTTT. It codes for CASSANRAYQPQHF.